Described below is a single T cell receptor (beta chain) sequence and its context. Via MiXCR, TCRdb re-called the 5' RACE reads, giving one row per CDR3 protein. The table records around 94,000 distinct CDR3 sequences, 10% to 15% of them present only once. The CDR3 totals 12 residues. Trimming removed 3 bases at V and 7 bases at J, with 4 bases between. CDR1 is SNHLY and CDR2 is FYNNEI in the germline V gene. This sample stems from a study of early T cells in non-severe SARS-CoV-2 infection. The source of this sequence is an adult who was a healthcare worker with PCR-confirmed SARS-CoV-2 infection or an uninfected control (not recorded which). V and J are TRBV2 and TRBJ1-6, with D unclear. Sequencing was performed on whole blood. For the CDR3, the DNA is TGTGCCAGCAGTGATACGAATTCACCCCTCCACTTT. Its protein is CASSDTNSPLHF.